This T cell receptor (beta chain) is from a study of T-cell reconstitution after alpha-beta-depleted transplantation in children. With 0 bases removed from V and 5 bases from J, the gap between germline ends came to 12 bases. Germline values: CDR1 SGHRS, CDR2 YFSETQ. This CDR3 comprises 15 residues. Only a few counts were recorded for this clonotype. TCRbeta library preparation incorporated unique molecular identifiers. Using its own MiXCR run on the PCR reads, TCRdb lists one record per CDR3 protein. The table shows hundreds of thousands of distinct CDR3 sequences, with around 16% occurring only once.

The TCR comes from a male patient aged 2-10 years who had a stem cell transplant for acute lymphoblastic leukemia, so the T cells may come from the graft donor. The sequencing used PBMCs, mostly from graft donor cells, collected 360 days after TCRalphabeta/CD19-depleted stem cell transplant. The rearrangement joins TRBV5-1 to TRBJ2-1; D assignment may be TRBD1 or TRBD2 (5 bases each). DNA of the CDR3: TGCGCCAGCAGCTTGGCCTGGGACGACCACAATGAGCAGTTCTTC. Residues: CASSLAWDDHNEQFF.